Below are 11 T cell receptor beta chains sequenced from a single sample in a study of blood T cell repertoires in COVID-19. Assay used: immunoSEQ multiplex PCR; TCRdb lists only in-frame clones, some missing. This sample has a few hundred thousand clones, with around 90% found just once. Sequencing was carried out using PBMCs or T cells enriched from blood (not recorded which). The receptors originated from a woman under 40 who had recovered from COVID-19.

J is TRBJ2-7 and V is TRBV29-1; a weak D match, TRBD1 (6 bases). Trimming shortened V by 1 base and J by 6 bases, and 10 bases separated the two germline ends. Germline loops: CDR1 SQVTM, CDR2 ANQGSEA. CDR3 size: 12 residues. The CDR3 DNA reads TGCAGCGTTGAAGTGGGACACGGCGAGCAGTACTTC. Translation: CSVEVGHGEQYF.

This clone appeared once. The V gene is TRBV6-5, the J gene TRBJ1-5, with TRBD1 matching 7 bases. Germline CDR1 reads MNHEY; CDR2 reads SVGAGI. There are 15 residues in the CDR3. V gave up 7 bases and J gave up 2 bases; unmatched junction bases: 8. CDR3 coding DNA: TGTGCCAGCATCCCTCTCGGACAGGGCAATCAGCCCCAGCATTTT. This gives the protein CASIPLGQGNQPQHF.

The chain employs TRBV3-1 (or the pseudogene TRBV3-2) and TRBJ2-5; D call uncertain. Germline V gene data show CDR1 as LGHDT and CDR2 as YNNKEL (reference sequence). The CDR3 is 13 amino acids. The germline V and J ends were trimmed by 4 bases and 1 base, with 7 bases remaining between them. CDR3 sequence: CASSPPGQETQYF. The CDR3 DNA reads TGTGCCAGCAGCCCCCCAGGCCAAGAGACCCAGTACTTC.

The chain employs TRBV4-2 and TRBJ2-1; maybe TRBD2 (6 bases). V was cut by 4 bases and J by 9 bases, with 19 bases left in between. The CDR3 totals 15 residues. Germline CDR1 reads LGHNA; CDR2 reads YNFKEQ. The CDR3 here is CASSPSRDSVSEQFF. CDR3 coding DNA: TGTGCCAGCAGCCCGTCCCGGGACTCAGTAAGTGAGCAGTTCTTC.

This chain uses TRBV30 with TRBJ1-4; 9 positions agree with TRBD1. The trim removed 8 bases at V and 8 bases at J, leaving 15 bases unmatched. The CDR3 is 15 residues long. Germline V gives CDR1 GTSNPN, CDR2 SVGIG (reference sequence). CDR3 coding DNA: TGTGCCCGCGCGGCCGGGACAGGGATTTCCGAAAAACTGTTTTTT. Amino acid sequence: CARAAGTGISEKLFF.

The chain combines TRBV30 with TRBJ1-6; 9 nucleotides line up with TRBD1. Germline V lookup: CDR1 GTSNPN, CDR2 SVGIG (reference sequence). The CDR3 loop spans 15 amino acids. The junction had 4 bases not matched to a gene; V was cut back by 0 bases and J by 7 bases. CDR3 loop: CAWSVNRGRNSPLHF. In nucleotides, the CDR3 is TGTGCCTGGAGTGTGAACAGGGGGCGGAATTCACCCCTCCACTTT. Supplemented by reference TRBV30 and TRBJ1-6, the full variable domain reads SQTIHQWPATLVQPVGSPLSLECTVEGTSNPNLYWYRQAAGRGLQLLFYSVGIGQISSEVPQNLSASRPQDRQFILSSKKLLLSDSGFYLCAWSVNRGRNSPLHFGNGTRLTVT.

The V and J genes are TRBV6-5 and TRBJ1-4, with D uncertain. V was pared by 6 bases and J by 3 bases, with 11 bases between. The CDR3 sequence is 14 residues long. CDR1 is MNHEY and CDR2 is SVGAGI in the germline V gene. The DNA for the CDR3 is TGTGCCAGCAGAGCACTTCGCCCTAATGAAAAACTGTTTTTT. This codes for CASRALRPNEKLFF.

The gene calls are TRBV5-4 and TRBJ1-2; TRBD1 matches 9 bases. The CDR3 is 14 amino acids. The junction had 9 bases not matched to a gene; V was cut back by 4 bases and J by 8 bases. Germline values: CDR1 SGHNT, CDR2 YYREEE (reference sequence). CDR3 loop: CASSPRQGGGGYTF. The CDR3 DNA sequence: TGTGCCAGCAGCCCACGACAGGGGGGTGGCGGCTACACCTTC.

The chain joins TRBV7-9 to TRBJ1-5, with no clear D. The germline V gene has CDR1 SEHNR and CDR2 FQNEAQ (reference sequence). There are 14 residues in the CDR3. Trimming left V 5 bases short and J 7 bases short, with 15 bases between. DNA of the CDR3: TGTGCCAGCAGCCCCAGTGGAGGCGAGCAGCCCCAGCATTTT. Amino acids: CASSPSGGEQPQHF.

The rearrangement links TRBV14 to TRBJ1-6, with a weak D call TRBD1 (5 bases). Germline assignment: CDR1 SGHDN and CDR2 FVKESK. The CDR3 totals 15 residues. Trimming pared 4 bases from V and 10 bases from J, leaving 17 bases between. CDR3 region: CASSRMKQVGSPLHF. Written as DNA, the CDR3 is TGTGCCAGCAGCCGCATGAAACAGGTCGGGTCACCCCTCCACTTT.

This chain connects TRBV9 to TRBJ2-3; maybe TRBD1 (6 bases). Trimming removed 3 bases from V and 0 bases from J, with 14 bases in between. In germline, CDR1 is SGDLS, CDR2 YYNGEE. The CDR3 is 16 residues long. The CDR3 is CASSGALGASTDTQYF. CDR3 nucleotide sequence: TGTGCCAGCAGCGGCGCCCTGGGGGCTAGCACAGATACGCAGTATTTT.